A single sample gave rise to the 21 T cell receptor beta chains below, sequenced in a study of identical twins. TCRdb reanalysed the 5' RACE reads using MiXCR and keeps one entry per CDR3 protein. The table lists hundreds of thousands of distinct CDR3 sequences, over 8.5% of them singletons, with around 0.95% in the top ten. These data also featured in a second study, about yellow fever vaccine responses in identical twins.

The sequencing sample was made of PBMCs. These receptors all come from a woman aged 18-35 years in good health.

This clonotype was seen repeatedly, ten times or more. The chain is built from TRBV5-1 and TRBJ2-1; D is possibly TRBD2 (6 bases). Per germline, CDR1 SGHRS and CDR2 YFSETQ. The CDR3 length is 15 residues. V was shortened by 1 base and J by 2 bases, with 10 bases between the two germline ends. The DNA of the CDR3 is TGCGCCAGCAGCTTGACTAGCTCGACCTACAATGAGCAGTTCTTC. It is translated as CASSLTSSTYNEQFF.

This clonotype occurred a few times. The V and J genes are TRBV9 and TRBJ1-6; D is ambiguous. V lost 6 bases, J lost 10 bases, and 11 bases lay in between. Germline-derived CDR1 and CDR2 are SGDLS and YYNGEE. This CDR3 is 12 amino acids long. Here the CDR3 reads CASTDGGSPLHF. DNA for the CDR3: TGTGCCAGCACCGACGGTGGGTCACCCCTCCACTTT.

The chain recombines TRBV9 with TRBJ2-7; the D gene is possibly TRBD1 (6 bases). This CDR3 is 14 amino acids long. Germline V gene sequence: CDR1 SGDLS, CDR2 YYNGEE. Trimming stripped 4 bases from V and 3 bases from J, with 14 bases between. As DNA, the CDR3 is TGTGCCAGCAGCACTACCGACAGGCTCTACGAGCAGTACTTC. It specifies CASSTTDRLYEQYF.

The J gene is TRBJ2-1, the V gene TRBV5-1, with TRBD2 matching over 7 bases. Germline V lookup: CDR1 SGHRS, CDR2 YFSETQ. The V gene end was trimmed by 5 bases and the J gene end by 10 bases; junction bases not matched to a gene: 6. CDR3 length equals 12 residues. CDR3 DNA: TGCGCCAGCAGAGTTAGGGAGGGGGAGCAGTTCTTC. It encodes CASRVREGEQFF.

This clonotype was seen a handful of times. The chain couples TRBV7-9 to TRBJ2-3, with 9 bases fitting TRBD1. V lost 4 bases, J lost 4 bases, and 9 bases stayed unmatched. CDR1 is SEHNR and CDR2 is FQNEAQ in the germline V gene (reference sequence). The CDR3 is 16 amino acids. In nucleotides, the CDR3 is TGTGCCAGCAGCTCCGGACAGGGGAGCGGAGCAGATACGCAGTATTTT. This sequence encodes CASSSGQGSGADTQYF.

This clonotype was recorded a few times. CDR3 region: CARSGGPTGELFF. CDR3 bases: TGTGCCAGATCGGGAGGTCCCACCGGGGAGCTGTTTTTT. The chain couples TRBV2 to TRBJ2-2; 7 positions agree with TRBD2. In germline, CDR1 is SNHLY, CDR2 FYNNEI. With V trimmed by 9 bases and J by 4 bases, 5 bases remained unmatched. The CDR3 has 13 residues.

In this sample, this clonotype turned up a few times. In DNA, the CDR3 is TGTGCCAGCAGCTTAGAAACGGCAGCCCCTAATTCACCCCTCCACTTT. Amino acids: CASSLETAAPNSPLHF. The chain links TRBV7-2 to TRBJ1-6; D remains ambiguous. Germline V gene data show CDR1 as SGHTA and CDR2 as FQGNSA. There are 16 residues in the CDR3. V lost 1 base to trimming and J lost 6 bases, with 13 bases between them.

This clonotype was seen a handful of times. The chain combines TRBV27 with TRBJ1-4, with D tentatively TRBD1 (5 bases). The CDR3 contains 15 residues. Trimming took off 5 bases at V and 2 bases at J, with 12 bases between the two ends. Looked up from germline, CDR1 is MNHEY and CDR2 is SMNVEV (reference sequence). The CDR3 region is CASSPRDGTNEKLFF. In nucleotides, the CDR3 is TGTGCCAGCAGTCCCCGGGACGGCACTAATGAAAAACTGTTTTTT.

This clonotype was seen at least ten times. V usage is TRBV7-2 and J usage is TRBJ2-3, with D tentatively TRBD2 (5 bases). Deletions cut 5 bases from V and 0 bases from J, with 12 bases between. Germline V gene lookup returns CDR1 SGHTA and CDR2 FQGNSA. The CDR3 is 15 residues long. CDR3 DNA sequence: TGTGCCAGCAGCCGTAGCGCCCCTAGCACAGATACGCAGTATTTT. Protein: CASSRSAPSTDTQYF.

This clonotype was counted once. The J gene is TRBJ2-5, the V gene TRBV15; 9 nucleotides line up with TRBD1. CDR1 and CDR2 from the germline V gene are LNHNV and YYDKDF (reference sequence). V shed 2 bases, J shed 4 bases, and the junction held 14 bases outside the gene matches. This CDR3 is built from 18 residues. The CDR3 DNA sequence: TGTGCCACCAGCAGACGCCCGACTGGGACAGGGACGGCAGAGACCCAGTACTTC. It specifies CATSRRPTGTGTAETQYF. The whole variable domain, filled in from reference TRBV15 and TRBJ2-5, reads DAMVIQNPRYQVTQFGKPVTLSCSQTLNHNVMYWYQQKSSQAPKLLFHYYDKDFNNEADTPDNFQSRRPNTSFCFLDIRSPGLGDTAMYLCATSRRPTGTGTAETQYFGPGTRLLVL.

The gene calls are TRBV27 and TRBJ2-7; D may be TRBD2 (5 bases). The ends were cut back, 5 bases at V and 8 bases at J, with 19 bases in the middle. The CDR3 sequence is 14 residues long. Germline V lookup: CDR1 MNHEY, CDR2 SMNVEV (reference sequence). CDR3 DNA: TGTGCCAGCAGTCCAATCCCACAGATCGGGAAGCAGTACTTC. This translates into CASSPIPQIGKQYF.

The CDR3 sequence: CASAVLAGWDTQYF. The CDR3 DNA follows: TGCGCCAGCGCCGTCCTAGCGGGGTGGGATACGCAGTATTTT. The chain employs TRBV5-1 and TRBJ2-3; 9 positions match TRBD2. V was pared by 7 bases and J by 6 bases, with 9 bases of the junction left unmatched. This CDR3 has 14 residues. Germline CDR1 is SGHRS and CDR2 is YFSETQ. Filled out from reference TRBV5-1 and TRBJ2-3, the complete variable domain reads KAGVTQTPRYLIKTRGQQVTLSCSPISGHRSVSWYQQTPGQGLQFLFEYFSETQRNKGNFPGRFSGRQFSNSRSEMNVSTLELGDSALYLCASAVLAGWDTQYFGPGTRLTVL.

This clonotype appeared many times. The chain is built from TRBV10-3 and TRBJ2-2; TRBD1 might be the D (6 bases). The germline gives CDR1 ENHRY, CDR2 SYGVKD. The CDR3 contains 17 residues. With 0 bases removed from V and 0 bases from J, the gap between germline ends came to 11 bases. The CDR3 DNA is TGTGCCATCAGTGAGTCGTCAGGGGTACCGAACACCGGGGAGCTGTTTTTT. Amino acids: CAISESSGVPNTGELFF.

A few counts support this clonotype. This chain joins TRBV19 and TRBJ2-1, with D maybe TRBD1 (5 bases). V shed 4 bases and J shed 4 bases, with 11 bases lying between them. Germline values: CDR1 LNHDA, CDR2 SQIVND (reference sequence). This CDR3 is built from 14 residues. The CDR3 coding sequence is TGTGCCAGTAGTAAGGCAGGGAAATACAATGAGCAGTTCTTC. This codes for CASSKAGKYNEQFF.

CDR3 in DNA: TGTGCCACCAGTCCGAGCTCGGGACGGAAACAAGAGACCCAGTACTTC. Encoded protein: CATSPSSGRKQETQYF. The rearrangement uses TRBV24-1 and TRBJ2-5, with D possibly called TRBD1 or TRBD2 (5 bases each). There are 16 residues in the CDR3. The V end lost 6 bases, the J end lost 2 bases, and 18 bases lay between the germline ends. Per the germline V gene, CDR1 is KGHDR and CDR2 is SFDVKD.

V and J are TRBV20-1 and TRBJ2-7; D possibly corresponds to TRBD2 (5 bases). V was cut by 5 bases and J by 2 bases, with 13 bases left in between. The germline gives CDR1 DFQATT, CDR2 SNEGSKA (reference sequence). The CDR3 contains 13 residues. The DNA of the CDR3 is TGCAGTGCTGCCCGGAGACTAACCTACGAGCAGTACTTC. It translates to CSAARRLTYEQYF.

In this sample, this clonotype turned up many times. The chain carries TRBV7-6 and TRBJ2-7; 9 bases align to TRBD1. Germline lookup yields CDR1 SGHVS and CDR2 FNYEAQ. Trimming removed 2 bases from V and 1 base from J; junction bases left unmatched: 9. The CDR3 contains 17 residues. CDR3 region: CASSLRDPGTGSYEQYF. CDR3 bases: TGTGCCAGCAGCTTAAGGGACCCCGGGACAGGGTCCTACGAGCAGTACTTC.

The V call is TRBV6-1, the J call TRBJ2-1; D might be TRBD1 or TRBD2, each matching 5 bases. The CDR3 is made up of 18 amino acids. Trimming removed 0 bases at V and 0 bases at J, with 15 bases between. Per germline, CDR1 MNHNS and CDR2 SASEGT. The CDR3 sequence: CASSEAPAGAGSYNEQFF. DNA of the CDR3: TGTGCCAGCAGTGAAGCGCCCGCCGGGGCGGGCTCCTACAATGAGCAGTTCTTC.

This clonotype was detected only a few times. This sequence joins TRBV7-9 and TRBJ2-7; 7 bases are shared with TRBD1. Germline CDR1 is SEHNR and CDR2 is FQNEAQ (reference sequence). V lost 5 bases, J lost 5 bases, and 6 bases stayed unmatched. This CDR3 has 13 residues. CDR3 sequence reads: CASSPTGADEQYF. In nucleotides, the CDR3 is TGTGCCAGCAGCCCCACAGGGGCGGACGAGCAGTACTTC.

This clonotype appeared many times. This chain links TRBV28 with TRBJ1-4; D remains unclear. The length of the CDR3 is 15 residues. Germline V gene lookup returns CDR1 MDHEN and CDR2 SYDVKM. V dropped 1 base and J dropped 4 bases, with 10 bases sitting between them. In nucleotides, the CDR3 is TGTGCCAGCAGTTTATCGGGCAATAGTAATGAAAAACTGTTTTTT. Its protein product is CASSLSGNSNEKLFF.

In its sample, this clonotype was seen a few times. The CDR3 nucleotides are TGTGCCAGCAGTTTGGGGGGAATGGGGGAGCAGTACTTC. As protein: CASSLGGMGEQYF. J is TRBJ2-7 and V is TRBV27; D possibly corresponds to TRBD2 (6 bases). Trimming shortened V by 3 bases and J by 7 bases, and 13 bases separated the two germline ends. CDR3 length: 13 residues. Germline V gives CDR1 MNHEY, CDR2 SMNVEV (reference sequence).